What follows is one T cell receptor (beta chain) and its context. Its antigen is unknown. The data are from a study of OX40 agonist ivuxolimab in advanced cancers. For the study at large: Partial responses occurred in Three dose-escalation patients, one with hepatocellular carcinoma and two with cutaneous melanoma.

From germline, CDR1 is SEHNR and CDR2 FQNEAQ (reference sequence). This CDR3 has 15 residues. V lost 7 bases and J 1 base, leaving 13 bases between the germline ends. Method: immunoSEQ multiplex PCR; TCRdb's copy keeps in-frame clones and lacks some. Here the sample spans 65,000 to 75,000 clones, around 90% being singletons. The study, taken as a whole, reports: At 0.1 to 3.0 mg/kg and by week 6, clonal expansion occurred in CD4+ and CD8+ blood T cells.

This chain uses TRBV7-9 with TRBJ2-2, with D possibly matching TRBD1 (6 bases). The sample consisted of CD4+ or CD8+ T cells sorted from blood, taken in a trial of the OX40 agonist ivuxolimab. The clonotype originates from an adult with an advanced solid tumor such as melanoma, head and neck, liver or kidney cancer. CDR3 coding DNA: TGTGCCAGCACTCAGGGCAGGGGGAACACCGGGGAGCTGTTTTTT. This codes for CASTQGRGNTGELFF.